Listed below are T cell receptor beta chains from one sample, sequenced in a study of beta chain features in type 1 diabetes. The data were produced by immunoSEQ multiplex PCR, yet TCRdb's version contains in-frame clones alone and is incomplete. This sample has 300,000 to 450,000 clones; around 12% occur once, and the top ten carry more than 0.015%. Sequenced input: naive CD4+ T cells from blood. The receptors here all came from a man aged 18-30 years in good health. The conserved cysteine and the conserved F or W are not part of the CDR3 here. The order of the fields is V gene, CDR3 protein.

v_gene: TRBV29-1; CDR3aa: SVEEVRGTEQY
v_gene: TRBV9; CDR3aa: ASSVRSAGWQF
v_gene: TRBV4-2; CDR3aa: ASSQVSGGANEQF
v_gene: TRBV30; CDR3aa: AWSGYSGGPEKLF
v_gene: TRBV18; CDR3aa: ASSPSGGMNTEAF
v_gene: TRBV21-1; CDR3aa: ASSRRRDFGDEQY
v_gene: TRBV28; CDR3aa: ASSPMGRAYEQY
v_gene: TRBV5-4; CDR3aa: ASSLGQGIHEQY
v_gene: TRBV19; CDR3aa: ASSRRGSDANTGELF
v_gene: TRBV28; CDR3aa: ASIPGDSYEQY
v_gene: TRBV7-2; CDR3aa: ASSSRVGARNEQF
v_gene: TRBV6-4; CDR3aa: AADRRSTEAF
v_gene: TRBV6-5; CDR3aa: ASSRDRLNYGYT
v_gene: TRBV28; CDR3aa: ASSLSHRAYGYT
v_gene: TRBV7-2; CDR3aa: ASSLASQAGTEAF
v_gene: TRBV27; CDR3aa: VTATGSGYT
v_gene: TRBV18; CDR3aa: ASSPGGAYGYT
v_gene: TRBV11-2; CDR3aa: ASSLGPFGETQY
v_gene: TRBV18; CDR3aa: ASSPRTSADTQY
v_gene: TRBV25-1; CDR3aa: ASSQTGLNTEAF
v_gene: TRBV2; CDR3aa: AVAGLAKNIQY
v_gene: TRBV6-5; CDR3aa: ASRPSGTYEQY
v_gene: TRBV7-2; CDR3aa: ASSLRSARRAEAF
v_gene: TRBV5-1; CDR3aa: ASSLDRKNTEAF
v_gene: TRBV11-2; CDR3aa: ASSLVFGTSPAYEQY
v_gene: TRBV19; CDR3aa: ASSIPPGGLEQPQH